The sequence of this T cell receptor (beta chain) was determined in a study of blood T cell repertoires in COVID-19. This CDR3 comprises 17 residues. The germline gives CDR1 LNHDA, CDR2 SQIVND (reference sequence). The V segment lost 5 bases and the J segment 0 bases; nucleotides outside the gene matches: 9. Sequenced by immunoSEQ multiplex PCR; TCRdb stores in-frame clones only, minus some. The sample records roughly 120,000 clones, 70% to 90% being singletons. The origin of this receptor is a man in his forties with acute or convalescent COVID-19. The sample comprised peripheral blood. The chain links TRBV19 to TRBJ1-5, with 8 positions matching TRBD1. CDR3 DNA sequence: TGTGCCAGTAGTCTGAGGACAGGGCTGTATAGCAATCAGCCCCAGCATTTT. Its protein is CASSLRTGLYSNQPQHF.